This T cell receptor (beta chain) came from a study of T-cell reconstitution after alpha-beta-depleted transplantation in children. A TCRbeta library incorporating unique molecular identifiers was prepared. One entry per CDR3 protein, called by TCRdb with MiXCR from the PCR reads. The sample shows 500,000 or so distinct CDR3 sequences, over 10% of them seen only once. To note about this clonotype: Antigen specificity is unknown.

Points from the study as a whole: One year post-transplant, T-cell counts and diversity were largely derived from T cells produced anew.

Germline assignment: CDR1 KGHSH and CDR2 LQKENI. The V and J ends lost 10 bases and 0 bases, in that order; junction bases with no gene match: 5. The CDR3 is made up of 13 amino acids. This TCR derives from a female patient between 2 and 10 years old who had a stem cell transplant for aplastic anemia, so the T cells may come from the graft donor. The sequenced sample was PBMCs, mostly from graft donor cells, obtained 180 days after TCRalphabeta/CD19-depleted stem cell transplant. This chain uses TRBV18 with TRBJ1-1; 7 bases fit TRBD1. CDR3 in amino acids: CATRQGVNTEAFF. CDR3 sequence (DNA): TGTGCCACGCGACAGGGTGTGAACACTGAAGCTTTCTTT.